This entry lists 21 T cell receptor beta chains sequenced from one sample in a study of T cells in tuberculosis. TCRdb's table, derived via immunoSEQ multiplex PCR, lists solely in-frame clones and lacks some. The table includes roughly 35,000 clones, 85% to 95% detected once. The sequencing input was PBMCs. The receptors were gathered from a donor aged 10 to 29 with latent tuberculosis or without tuberculosis infection. Some clones in this sample may be carry-over from other donors' samples.

The chain uses TRBV10-2 and TRBJ1-1; 7 bases are a match to TRBD1. The CDR3 consists of 12 residues. The junction had 6 bases not matched to a gene; V was cut back by 8 bases and J by 6 bases. Germline CDR1 and CDR2: WSHSY and SAAADI. Written as DNA, the CDR3 is TGCGCCAGCTCAGGACAGGTCCCTGAAGCTTTCTTT. Its translation is CASSGQVPEAFF.

This clone was recorded once. The genes are TRBV14 and TRBJ1-6, with no clear D. From germline, CDR1 is SGHDN and CDR2 FVKESK. This CDR3 contains 15 residues. V was clipped by 0 bases and J by 5 bases, with 8 bases between them. The CDR3 here is CASSQEAGNNSPLHF. CDR3 bases: TGTGCCAGCAGCCAAGAGGCCGGGAATAATTCACCCCTCCACTTT.

The rearrangement uses TRBV29-1 and TRBJ2-7; TRBD1 might be the D (5 bases). The CDR3 contains 13 residues. V shed 5 bases and J shed 0 bases, with 11 bases lying between them. Germline CDR1 SQVTM, CDR2 ANQGSEA. This CDR3 is CSVFLRDSYEQYF. The CDR3 bases are TGCAGCGTTTTCCTCAGGGACTCCTACGAGCAGTACTTC.

The chain has TRBV5-6 and TRBJ1-1; D remains unclear. This CDR3 has 14 amino acids. CDR1 and CDR2 (germline): SGHDT, YYEEEE. The V end lost 0 bases, the J end lost 7 bases, and 13 bases lay between the germline ends. This CDR3 reads CASSLVILSGEAFF. The CDR3 bases are TGTGCCAGCAGCTTGGTCATTCTCAGTGGTGAAGCTTTCTTT.

This chain uses TRBV6-4 with TRBJ2-3, with TRBD2 matching over 9 bases. The junction had 2 bases not matched to a gene; V was cut back by 0 bases and J by 4 bases. Germline CDR1 and CDR2: MRHNA and SNTAGT. The length of the CDR3 is 15 residues. In DNA, the CDR3 is TGTGCCAGCAGTGACTCACGCGGGGGGGCAGATACGCAGTATTTT. This gives the protein CASSDSRGGADTQYF.

This clone was recorded once. The V and J genes are TRBV12-5 and TRBJ1-6; 7 bases match TRBD1. CDR1 is LGHNT, CDR2 FRNRAP, per germline. After removal of 6 bases from V and 6 bases from J, the junction contained 5 bases not matched to a gene. The CDR3 is made up of 14 amino acids. CDR3 protein: CASGHGQVNSPLHF. The DNA for the CDR3 is TGTGCTAGTGGCCATGGACAGGTTAATTCACCCCTCCACTTT.

The V call is TRBV19, the J call TRBJ2-6; 7 bases fit TRBD1. The ends lost 4 bases at V and 7 bases at J; junction bases unmatched: 10. The CDR3 has 16 amino acids. Germline V gene lookup returns CDR1 LNHDA and CDR2 SQIVND (reference sequence). The CDR3 here is CASSTDGQVSANVLTF. The CDR3 DNA reads as TGTGCCAGTAGTACGGACGGACAGGTGAGCGCCAACGTCCTGACTTTC.

The chain joins TRBV5-1 to TRBJ1-1; 9 bases match TRBD1. V was clipped by 4 bases and J by 0 bases; unmatched bases: 7. The germline CDR1 and CDR2 sequences are SGHRS and YFSETQ. The CDR3 length is 16 residues. The CDR3 loop is CASSLRQGGMNTEAFF. The CDR3, as DNA: TGCGCCAGCAGCCTTAGACAGGGGGGGATGAACACTGAAGCTTTCTTT.

The sample holds one count of this clone. V gene TRBV6-1 combines with J gene TRBJ2-5; 7 bases are a match to TRBD1. CDR1 MNHNS and CDR2 SASEGT come from the germline V gene. V lost 1 base, J lost 2 bases, and 7 bases stayed unmatched. This CDR3 is built from 16 residues. The CDR3 here is CASSEGTGAVQETQYF. CDR3 DNA: TGTGCCAGCAGTGAAGGGACAGGCGCGGTACAAGAGACCCAGTACTTC.

The V call is TRBV2, the J call TRBJ2-3; D uncertain. From germline, CDR1 is SNHLY and CDR2 FYNNEI. The V end was cut by 0 bases, the J end by 0 bases, with 7 bases between. This CDR3 contains 15 residues. CDR3 nucleotides: TGTGCCAGCAGTGAAGCCCGAACTAGCACAGATACGCAGTATTTT. It codes for CASSEARTSTDTQYF.

The chain recombines TRBV5-1 with TRBJ1-1, with a possible D match to TRBD1 (6 bases). The CDR3 loop spans 14 amino acids. The V and J ends lost 0 bases and 0 bases respectively, with 6 bases between them. Germline V gene sequence: CDR1 SGHRS, CDR2 YFSETQ. The CDR3 coding sequence is TGCGCCAGCAGCTTGGACAGGGTGAACACTGAAGCTTTCTTT. Residues: CASSLDRVNTEAFF.

The genes are TRBV5-5 and TRBJ2-5; no clear D. Trimming cost V 3 bases and J 3 bases, with 12 bases left between them. This CDR3 spans 14 amino acids. The germline gives CDR1 SGHKS, CDR2 YYEKEE (reference sequence). CDR3 residues: CASSWLQKKETQYF. For the CDR3, the DNA is TGTGCCAGCAGCTGGCTCCAGAAAAAAGAGACCCAGTACTTC.

This sequence joins TRBV19 and TRBJ1-4; TRBD1 aligns across 10 bases. Germline CDR1 LNHDA, CDR2 SQIVND (reference sequence). Trimming at V came to 5 bases and at J to 7 bases, leaving 4 bases not matched to a gene. The CDR3 contains 14 residues. The CDR3 reads CASSSGQGFEKLFF. CDR3 bases: TGTGCCAGTAGTTCGGGACAGGGGTTTGAAAAACTGTTTTTT.

The chain joins TRBV4-3 to TRBJ1-4; D unclear. The V end lost 0 bases, the J end lost 8 bases, and 7 bases lay between the germline ends. The CDR3 is made up of 13 amino acids. Germline CDR1 is LGHNA and CDR2 is YSLEER. This CDR3 reads CASSQELREKLFF. DNA for the CDR3: TGCGCCAGCAGCCAAGAGTTGAGAGAAAAACTGTTTTTT.

The chain combines TRBV6-4 with TRBJ1-1; D is perhaps TRBD1 (5 bases). The V gene lost 7 bases and the J gene lost 5 bases, with 17 bases spanning the gap. The CDR3 is made up of 14 amino acids. Germline loops: CDR1 MRHNA, CDR2 SNTAGT. The CDR3 spells CASTQEGYETEAFF. The CDR3 nucleotides read TGTGCCAGCACACAGGAGGGGTATGAGACTGAAGCTTTCTTT.

This clone was seen a single time. The CDR3 sequence is CASRSYGYTF. In DNA form, the CDR3 reads TGTGCCAGCAGGAGTTATGGCTACACCTTC. The chain is built from TRBV2 and TRBJ1-2; D unclear. This CDR3 has 10 amino acids. Germline CDR1 reads SNHLY; CDR2 reads FYNNEI. V was pared by 6 bases and J by 5 bases, with 4 bases between.

This clone was found once. The CDR3 DNA reads TGTGCCAGCAGTGGTCTAGCGGGGGGCACCAATGAGCAGTTCTTC. Residues: CASSGLAGGTNEQFF. The gene calls are TRBV2 and TRBJ2-1, with 11 positions matching TRBD2. The CDR3 is 15 amino acids. Germline CDR1 SNHLY, CDR2 FYNNEI. V lost 4 bases to trimming and J lost 6 bases; unmatched junction nucleotides: 5.

In DNA form, the CDR3 reads TGTGCCACTGGCCCGGGACAGGGACTGTTGGGGACTGGGAACTATGGCTACACCTTC. Protein: CATGPGQGLLGTGNYGYTF. The J gene is TRBJ1-2, the V gene TRBV6-4, with 9 bases identical to TRBD1. Germline V gene sequence: CDR1 MRHNA, CDR2 SNTAGT. The CDR3 totals 19 residues. J gave up 2 bases and V 10 bases, and 23 bases lay outside the gene matches.

The chain recombines TRBV5-6 with TRBJ2-1, with 10 bases matching TRBD2. The CDR3 is 15 residues long. Germline V gives CDR1 SGHDT, CDR2 YYEEEE. J gave up 5 bases and V 4 bases, and 6 bases lay outside the gene matches. CDR3 sequence: CASSLGLANNNEQFF. In DNA, the CDR3 is TGTGCCAGCAGCCTGGGACTAGCGAACAACAATGAGCAGTTCTTC.

This clone has just a few counts. V gene TRBV7-2 combines with J gene TRBJ2-5; 7 nucleotides agree with TRBD1. With V trimmed by 5 bases and J by 2 bases, 5 bases remained unmatched. The CDR3 spans 14 residues. CDR1 SGHTA and CDR2 FQGNSA come from the germline V gene. Here the CDR3 reads CASSHGTVQETQYF. The CDR3 DNA follows: TGTGCCAGCAGCCACGGGACAGTTCAAGAGACCCAGTACTTC.

This clone was recorded a few times. CDR3 residues: CASSLAGEDSGSPLHF. In DNA form, the CDR3 reads TGCGCCAGCAGCTTGGCCGGTGAGGACTCTGGTTCACCCCTCCACTTT. The chain uses TRBV5-1 and TRBJ1-6, with D hard to call. This CDR3 is built from 16 residues. The V and J ends lost 0 bases and 9 bases respectively, with 16 bases between them. From germline, CDR1 is SGHRS and CDR2 YFSETQ.